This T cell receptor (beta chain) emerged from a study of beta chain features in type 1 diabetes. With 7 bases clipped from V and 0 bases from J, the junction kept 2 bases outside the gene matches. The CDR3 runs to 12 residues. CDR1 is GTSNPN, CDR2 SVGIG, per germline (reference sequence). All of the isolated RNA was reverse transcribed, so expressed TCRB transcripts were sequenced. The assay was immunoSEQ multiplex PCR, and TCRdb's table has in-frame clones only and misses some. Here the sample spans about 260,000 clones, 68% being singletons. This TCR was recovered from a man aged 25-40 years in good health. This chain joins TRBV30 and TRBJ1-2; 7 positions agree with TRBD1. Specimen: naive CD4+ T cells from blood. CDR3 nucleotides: TGTGCCTCACAGGGGACTAACTATGGCTACACCTTC. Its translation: CASQGTNYGYTF.